These 10 T cell receptor beta chains originate from one sample sequenced in a study of blood T cell repertoires in COVID-19. Libraries were prepared by immunoSEQ multiplex PCR; TCRdb keeps only in-frame clonotypes and omits some of them. The repertoire holds under 80,000 clones, with 86% as singletons. Sequenced input: peripheral blood. All receptors come from a human donor in a cohort sampled during active COVID-19.

The chain recombines TRBV21-1 with TRBJ1-6; the table's D call, TRBD1, has no DNA check behind it. TRBV21-1 is given as a pseudogene. There are 15 residues in the CDR3. CDR3 DNA: TGTGCCAGCAAGGCCTGCAGGTTCGGCGAAGCACCCCTCCACTTT. This sequence encodes CASKACRFGEAPLHF.

The chain employs TRBV5-1 and TRBJ1-2, with D tentatively TRBD1 (5 bases). The CDR3 covers 16 residues. V was trimmed by 0 bases and J by 5 bases, leaving 17 bases between them. The germline V gene encodes CDR1 SGHRS and CDR2 YFSETQ. This CDR3 reads CASSLGQTLTMYGYTF. CDR3 DNA sequence: TGCGCCAGCAGCTTGGGACAGACCCTGACCATGTATGGCTACACCTTC.

The chain couples TRBV5-1 to TRBJ2-7, with TRBD2 identical over 12 bases. Per the germline V gene, CDR1 is SGHRS and CDR2 is YFSETQ. J gave up 3 bases and V 4 bases, and 8 bases lay outside the gene matches. The CDR3 covers 16 residues. The CDR3 DNA is TGCGCCAGCAGCCTCGGACTAGCGGGGAGTCACTACGAGCAGTACTTC. It yields the protein CASSLGLAGSHYEQYF. Full variable domain (remainder filled in from reference TRBV5-1 and TRBJ2-7): KAGVTQTPRYLIKTRGQQVTLSCSPISGHRSVSWYQQTPGQGLQFLFEYFSETQRNKGNFPGRFSGRQFSNSRSEMNVSTLELGDSALYLCASSLGLAGSHYEQYFGPGTRLTVT.

The rearrangement links TRBV29-1 to TRBJ2-3; TRBD1 matches at 7 bases. Germline loops: CDR1 SQVTM, CDR2 ANQGSEA. The V segment lost 4 bases and the J segment 0 bases; nucleotides outside the gene matches: 10. This CDR3 spans 16 amino acids. Here the CDR3 DNA reads TGCAGCGTTGGACGAACCGGGACAGCTAGCACAGATACGCAGTATTTT. It is translated as CSVGRTGTASTDTQYF.

The chain has TRBV7-2 and TRBJ1-5; TRBD1 is a possible D gene (5 bases). The CDR3 consists of 13 residues. V was pared by 5 bases and J by 5 bases, with 10 bases between. CDR1 is SGHTA and CDR2 is FQGNSA in the germline V gene. The CDR3 DNA reads as TGTGCCAGCAGCCGGGCCAGGGATCAGCCCCAGCATTTT. As protein: CASSRARDQPQHF.

This chain connects TRBV29-1 to TRBJ2-1; 11 nucleotides agree with TRBD1. After removal of 7 bases from V and 8 bases from J, the junction contained 7 bases not matched to a gene. Looked up from germline, CDR1 is SQVTM and CDR2 is ANQGSEA. The CDR3 extends over 13 amino acids. The CDR3 protein is CSGGQGARDEQFF. CDR3 nucleotide sequence: TGCAGCGGTGGACAGGGGGCAAGGGATGAGCAGTTCTTC.

The chain's CDR3 is CASSPDLFYGYTF. The CDR3 DNA follows: TGTGCCAGCTCACCGGACTTATTCTATGGCTACACCTTC. This chain joins TRBV18 and TRBJ1-2; D remains unclear. The CDR3 totals 13 residues. The germline V and J ends were trimmed by 3 bases and 4 bases, with 9 bases remaining between them. In germline, CDR1 is KGHSH, CDR2 LQKENI.

In regard to this clone: The sample holds other DNA sequences that translate to the same CDR3. This sequence joins TRBV6-2 or TRBV6-3 and TRBJ1-2; perhaps TRBD1 as D (5 bases). The CDR3 totals 14 residues. The V end lost 4 bases, the J end lost 4 bases, and 13 bases lay between the germline ends. Germline-derived CDR1 and CDR2 are MNHEY and SVGEGT. The CDR3 reads CASSSTGGGYGYTF. The CDR3 nucleotides are TGTGCCAGCAGTTCCACCGGCGGGGGCTATGGCTACACCTTC.

The chain combines TRBV2 with TRBJ1-1, with D possibly being TRBD1 (6 bases). Trimming took off 4 bases at V and 3 bases at J, with 9 bases between the two ends. This CDR3 comprises 13 residues. Germline V gives CDR1 SNHLY, CDR2 FYNNEI. In DNA form, the CDR3 reads TGTGCCAGCAGTGGGGCAGGGGACACTGAAGCTTTCTTT. Translating gives CASSGAGDTEAFF.

This chain links TRBV5-1 with TRBJ2-2, with TRBD2 identical over 7 bases. The V gene end was trimmed by 7 bases and the J gene end by 0 bases; junction bases not matched to a gene: 3. Germline CDR1 SGHRS, CDR2 YFSETQ. There are 14 residues in the CDR3. CDR3 amino acids: CASGGDSNTGELFF. The CDR3, as DNA: TGCGCCAGCGGGGGGGATTCGAACACCGGGGAGCTGTTTTTT.